The next 28 T cell receptor beta chains were all read from a single sample in a study of blood T cell repertoires in COVID-19. Clones were sequenced by immunoSEQ multiplex PCR, and TCRdb holds only the in-frame ones, with some missing. The sample gives about 40,000 clones, over 75% of which show up once; around 10% is in the top ten. The sample taken for sequencing was peripheral blood. The source of these receptors is a woman in her sixties or seventies with acute or convalescent COVID-19.

The rearrangement uses TRBV7-9 and TRBJ1-2; 7 nucleotides line up with TRBD1. Trimming cost V 5 bases and J 7 bases; bases outside gene matches: 7. Germline assignment: CDR1 SEHNR and CDR2 FQNEAQ (reference sequence). The CDR3 covers 13 residues. DNA for the CDR3: TGTGCCAGCAGCCGGGGGACAGAGGGTGGCTACACCTTC. Amino acid sequence: CASSRGTEGGYTF.

CDR3 protein: CASSPDRESEKLFF. CDR3 sequence (DNA): TGTGCCAGCAGCCCGGACAGGGAGAGTGAAAAACTGTTTTTT. The chain employs TRBV7-2 and TRBJ1-4; 8 bases fit TRBD1. Germline CDR1 reads SGHTA; CDR2 reads FQGNSA. V lost 5 bases, J lost 7 bases, and 6 bases stayed unmatched. This CDR3 has 14 residues.

V and J are TRBV5-1 and TRBJ2-3, with TRBD1 identical over 8 bases. J was trimmed by 3 bases and V by 0 bases; bases with no gene match: 3. The CDR3 length is 15 residues. The germline V gene encodes CDR1 SGHRS and CDR2 YFSETQ. The CDR3, as DNA: TGCGCCAGCAGCTTGGGACAGGGGATGACAGATACGCAGTATTTT. Translated: CASSLGQGMTDTQYF.

This chain links TRBV11-3 with TRBJ2-4; TRBD1 aligns across 11 bases. This CDR3 has 16 residues. Trimming took 4 bases from V and 2 from J; bases not matched to a gene: 4. Germline CDR1 is SGHNT and CDR2 is YENEEA. CDR3 sequence reads: CASSSGQGATKNIQYF. CDR3 DNA: TGTGCCAGCAGCTCAGGACAGGGGGCGACCAAAAACATTCAGTACTTC.

The chain carries TRBV19 and TRBJ2-1, with 7 bases identical to TRBD2. The CDR3 is made up of 16 amino acids. CDR1 is LNHDA and CDR2 is SQIVND in the germline V gene (reference sequence). V was clipped by 5 bases and J by 0 bases; unmatched bases: 7. The chain's CDR3 is CASSLSGPSSYNEQFF. The CDR3 DNA reads TGTGCCAGTAGTCTTAGCGGGCCGAGCTCCTACAATGAGCAGTTCTTC. The full variable domain, with the rest looked up from reference TRBV19 and TRBJ2-1, is DGGITQSPKYLFRKEGQNVTLSCEQNLNHDAMYWYRQDPGQGLRLIYYSQIVNDFQKGDIAEGYSVSREKKESFPLTVTSAQKNPTAFYLCASSLSGPSSYNEQFFGPGTRLTVL.

The rearrangement uses TRBV5-4 and TRBJ2-2; 9 bases match TRBD1. The CDR3 sequence is 14 residues long. V shed 4 bases and J 4 bases; nucleotides not matched to a gene: 2. Germline assignment: CDR1 SGHNT and CDR2 YYREEE (reference sequence). The CDR3 spells CASSKDRGTGELFF. As DNA, the CDR3 is TGTGCCAGCAGCAAGGACAGGGGCACCGGGGAGCTGTTTTTT.

A note on this clone: This same CDR3 is encoded by further DNA sequences in the sample. The rearrangement uses TRBV7-9 and TRBJ2-1; maybe TRBD2 (5 bases). Trimming removed 5 bases at V and 0 bases at J, with 11 bases between. The CDR3 length is 15 residues. Germline-derived CDR1 and CDR2 are SEHNR and FQNEAQ (reference sequence). CDR3 amino acids: CASSLSGSSYNEQFF. Here the CDR3 DNA reads TGTGCCAGCAGCCTTTCGGGAAGCTCCTACAATGAGCAGTTCTTC.

This clone is medium-sized. The V call is TRBV19, the J call TRBJ2-1, with TRBD1 identical over 9 bases. The CDR3 loop spans 15 amino acids. Losses at the gene ends were 3 bases for V and 3 bases for J; bases not matched to a gene: 3. Germline V gene data show CDR1 as LNHDA and CDR2 as SQIVND (reference sequence). Written as DNA, the CDR3 is TGTGCCAGTAGTATGACAGGGGGTGACTACAATGAGCAGTTCTTC. Amino acid sequence: CASSMTGGDYNEQFF.

The rearrangement uses TRBV5-5 and TRBJ1-1; a possible D gene is TRBD1 (6 bases). V lost 6 bases and J 6 bases, leaving 18 bases between the germline ends. This CDR3 has 14 amino acids. The germline gives CDR1 SGHKS, CDR2 YYEKEE (reference sequence). Written as DNA, the CDR3 is TGTGCCAGCACCGGGGGGGCGTACTCTCCTGAAGCTTTCTTT. Encoded protein: CASTGGAYSPEAFF.

The CDR3 sequence is CASSLSRGGGEQYV. For the CDR3, the DNA is TGTGCCAGCAGTCTTTCGCGGGGGGGCGGCGAGCAGTACGTC. The rearrangement uses TRBV6-5 and TRBJ2-7; 9 nucleotides match TRBD2. The CDR3 is 14 amino acids. Germline V lookup: CDR1 MNHEY, CDR2 SVGAGI. V shed 5 bases and J 6 bases; nucleotides not matched to a gene: 8.

In this sample, this clone turned up once. The gene calls are TRBV2 and TRBJ1-1, with TRBD1 matching 8 bases. This CDR3 is built from 13 residues. Germline CDR1 is SNHLY and CDR2 is FYNNEI. V gave up 7 bases and J gave up 1 base; unmatched junction bases: 2. The CDR3 reads CASTDRANTEAFF. Written as DNA, the CDR3 is TGTGCCAGCACGGACAGGGCGAACACTGAAGCTTTCTTT.

The chain joins TRBV19 to TRBJ2-5; a weak D match, TRBD1 (5 bases). V lost 5 bases and J lost 5, with 15 bases in between. Germline V gene data show CDR1 as LNHDA and CDR2 as SQIVND (reference sequence). This CDR3 has 14 amino acids. The CDR3 here is CASSSPARVETQYF. CDR3 in DNA: TGTGCCAGTAGTTCTCCGGCCAGGGTGGAGACCCAGTACTTC. The variable domain in full, with the rest retrieved from reference TRBV19 and TRBJ2-5, is DGGITQSPKYLFRKEGQNVTLSCEQNLNHDAMYWYRQDPGQGLRLIYYSQIVNDFQKGDIAEGYSVSREKKESFPLTVTSAQKNPTAFYLCASSSPARVETQYFGPGTRLLVL.

This clone showed up just once. This chain links TRBV11-3 with TRBJ2-5, with TRBD2 identical over 8 bases. The CDR3 spans 17 residues. With V trimmed by 3 bases and J by 5 bases, 14 bases remained unmatched. The germline V gene has CDR1 SGHNT and CDR2 YENEEA. CDR3 DNA: TGTGCCAGCAGCTTCGACTACCGTGGACTAGCATCCGAGACCCAGTACTTC. This codes for CASSFDYRGLASETQYF. Full variable domain (rest looked up from reference TRBV11-3 and TRBJ2-5): EAGVVQSPRYKIIEKKQPVAFWCNPISGHNTLYWYLQNLGQGPELLIRYENEEAVDDSQLPKDRFSAERLKGVDSTLKIQPAELGDSAVYLCASSFDYRGLASETQYFGPGTRLLVL.

V is TRBV6-5 and J is TRBJ2-7; TRBD1 agrees at 11 bases. Germline trimming cut 6 bases from V and 4 bases from J; bases unmatched to any gene: 8. Germline V gene lookup returns CDR1 MNHEY and CDR2 SVGAGI. The CDR3 consists of 15 residues. As DNA, the CDR3 is TGTGCCAGCAGATTAGGACAGGGGGCGTTTTACGAGCAGTACGTC. Translation gives CASRLGQGAFYEQYV.

The J gene is TRBJ2-6, the V gene TRBV3-1 (or the pseudogene TRBV3-2); perhaps TRBD2 as D (5 bases). The ends were cut back, 4 bases at V and 3 bases at J, with 16 bases in the middle. Germline loops: CDR1 LGHDT, CDR2 YNNKEL (reference sequence). The CDR3 totals 17 residues. In DNA form, the CDR3 reads TGTGCCAGCAGCCTCTTTTGGGCGGGCGGTGGGGCCAACGTCCTGACTTTC. It encodes CASSLFWAGGGANVLTF.

This clone was detected once. The chain links TRBV7-8 to TRBJ1-4, with 7 bases lining up with TRBD1. The V segment lost 5 bases and the J segment 1 base; nucleotides outside the gene matches: 16. There are 19 residues in the CDR3. In germline, CDR1 is SGHVS, CDR2 FQNEAQ. The CDR3 is CASSPRQGIERKTNEKLFF. CDR3 in DNA: TGTGCCAGCAGCCCCCGACAGGGTATCGAGCGGAAAACTAATGAAAAACTGTTTTTT.

This chain links TRBV19 with TRBJ2-1; D is unclear. This CDR3 contains 13 residues. Trimming took 1 base from V and 2 from J, leaving 3 bases between them. Germline lookup yields CDR1 LNHDA and CDR2 SQIVND (reference sequence). The DNA for the CDR3 is TGTGCCAGTAGTATAGGGCCCTACAATGAGCAGTTCTTC. Amino acids: CASSIGPYNEQFF.

V gene TRBV6-4 combines with J gene TRBJ2-7; D unresolved. The ends were cut back, 3 bases at V and 3 bases at J, with 9 bases in the middle. This CDR3 region has 13 residues. Germline assignment: CDR1 MRHNA and CDR2 SNTAGT. CDR3 loop: CASSELELYEQYV. The CDR3 DNA reads as TGTGCCAGCAGTGAACTCGAACTCTACGAGCAGTACGTC.

The V call is TRBV6-5, the J call TRBJ1-2; 7 nucleotides agree with TRBD1. CDR3 length: 15 residues. V lost 5 bases to trimming and J lost 7 bases; unmatched junction nucleotides: 13. Germline lookup yields CDR1 MNHEY and CDR2 SVGAGI. In DNA, the CDR3 is TGTGCCAGCAGTCCCCGCCCAGGGGGACTCCGTGGCTACACCTTC. This codes for CASSPRPGGLRGYTF.

The CDR3 sequence: CASSQVDRTRINEKLFF. CDR3 DNA: TGCGCCAGCAGCCAAGTCGACAGGACCAGGATAAATGAAAAACTGTTTTTT. The J gene is TRBJ1-4, the V gene TRBV4-3; D may be TRBD1 (6 bases). The germline gives CDR1 LGHNA, CDR2 YSLEER. The CDR3 has 17 residues. The ends were cut back, 1 base at V and 5 bases at J, with 17 bases in the middle.

The rearrangement links TRBV30 to TRBJ1-1, with 10 bases matching TRBD1. With V trimmed by 0 bases and J by 8 bases, 9 bases remained unmatched. Per germline, CDR1 GTSNPN and CDR2 SVGIG (reference sequence). The CDR3 spans 15 residues. In nucleotides, the CDR3 is TGTGCCTGGAGTGTATCGGACAGGGGGGCGTCCGAAGCTTTCTTT. The encoded protein is CAWSVSDRGASEAFF.

As DNA, the CDR3 is TGTGCCAGCAGTGAAGTGGTGAGAGGAGAGTTCTTC. Its protein product is CASSEVVRGEFF. The chain employs TRBV2 and TRBJ2-1, with unresolved D. Trimming pared 1 base from V and 14 bases from J, leaving 12 bases between. This CDR3 contains 12 residues. Germline V gene sequence: CDR1 SNHLY, CDR2 FYNNEI.

V is TRBV6-4 and J is TRBJ2-1; 8 positions match TRBD1. Trimming cost V 4 bases and J 6 bases; bases outside gene matches: 14. Germline values: CDR1 MRHNA, CDR2 SNTAGT. The CDR3 has 17 residues. The CDR3 reads CASSGSSAGGMGNEQFF. The CDR3, as DNA: TGTGCCAGCAGTGGTTCTTCCGCAGGGGGCATGGGCAATGAGCAGTTCTTC.

The chain couples TRBV7-6 to TRBJ2-7; 9 bases are a match to TRBD2. V was clipped by 1 base and J by 6 bases; unmatched bases: 10. Germline V lookup: CDR1 SGHVS, CDR2 FNYEAQ. This CDR3 contains 16 residues. Written as DNA, the CDR3 is TGTGCCAGCAGCTTAGAGATAGCGGGGGATAAATCCGAGCAGTACGTC. Its translation is CASSLEIAGDKSEQYV.

As for this clone: This sample includes further DNA sequences coding for the same CDR3. The chain is built from TRBV3-1 (or the pseudogene TRBV3-2) and TRBJ2-3; TRBD2 agrees at 12 bases. This CDR3 region has 14 residues. The V gene's germline CDR1 is LGHDT and CDR2 YNNKEL (reference sequence). With V trimmed by 4 bases and J by 5 bases, 1 base remained unmatched. The DNA of the CDR3 is TGTGCCAGCAGCCTGGGACTAGCGGGAGATACGCAGTATTTT. As protein: CASSLGLAGDTQYF.

V is TRBV28 and J is TRBJ2-1, with a tentative D call TRBD2 (6 bases). CDR1 and CDR2 from the germline V gene are MDHEN and SYDVKM. The V and J ends lost 3 bases and 4 bases respectively, with 13 bases between them. The CDR3 runs 15 residues. Here the CDR3 reads CASSFIADLYNEQFF. Written as DNA, the CDR3 is TGTGCCAGCAGTTTCATAGCGGACCTATACAATGAGCAGTTCTTC.

V usage is TRBV5-5 and J usage is TRBJ2-3; D is uncertain. Per germline, CDR1 SGHKS and CDR2 YYEKEE (reference sequence). V lost 4 bases to trimming and J lost 0 bases, with 9 bases between them. The CDR3 spans 14 residues. In DNA, the CDR3 is TGTGCCAGCAGCCCTCTAACTAGCACAGATACGCAGTATTTT. This gives the protein CASSPLTSTDTQYF.

This chain connects TRBV18 to TRBJ2-5; 8 bases line up with TRBD1. CDR1 is KGHSH and CDR2 is LQKENI in the germline V gene. The CDR3 runs to 15 residues. With V trimmed by 2 bases and J by 4 bases, 6 bases remained unmatched. For the CDR3, the DNA is TGTGCCAGCTCACCAGAGACAGGGGTCGGAGAGACCCAGTACTTC. It encodes CASSPETGVGETQYF.